Listed below are T cell receptor beta chains from one sample, sequenced in a study of STAT5B mutations in CD4+ large granular lymphocyte leukemia. Libraries were prepared by immunoSEQ multiplex PCR; TCRdb keeps only in-frame clonotypes and omits some of them. The sample includes roughly 30,000 clones, roughly 77% of them seen just once. The sequencing sample was made of CD4+ T cells from blood buffy coats. Receptor source: a human donor in good health. The CDR3 runs from the conserved cysteine through the conserved F or W. Each record gives: J gene, V gene, CDR3 protein.

J: TRBJ1-1; V: TRBV19; CDR3: CASSITGVYTEAFF
J: TRBJ2-7; V: TRBV6-5; CDR3: CASSLGLLGPYEQYF
J: TRBJ2-1; V: TRBV5-1; CDR3: CASSVHNEQFF
J: TRBJ2-1; V: TRBV5-1; CDR3: CASGPRDSSYNEQFF
J: TRBJ1-4; V: TRBV19; CDR3: CASSALGGEKLFF
J: TRBJ1-3; V: TRBV19; CDR3: CASSIPTGGTGNTIYF
J: TRBJ1-5; V: TRBV2; CDR3: CASRGDRGGQHF
J: TRBJ1-2; V: TRBV19; CDR3: CASSSSQNYGYTF
J: TRBJ2-7; V: TRBV25-1; CDR3: CAGPRGGMGCYEQYF
J: TRBJ1-1; V: TRBV2; CDR3: CATLLGMNTEAFF
J: TRBJ2-3; V: TRBV5-1; CDR3: CASRKETLSTDTQYF
J: TRBJ2-7; V: TRBV20-1; CDR3: CSAGDGYEQYF
J: TRBJ1-3; V: TRBV5-1; CDR3: CASSSVPGNTIYF
J: TRBJ1-1; V: TRBV27; CDR3: CASSSRTFNADTEAFF
J: TRBJ2-2; V: TRBV9; CDR3: CASSFGLAGGPTGELFF
J: TRBJ2-7; V: TRBV27; CDR3: CASKGLGLEIYEQYF
J: TRBJ1-5; V: TRBV15; CDR3: CATSRDRSRSNQPQHF
J: TRBJ2-1; V: TRBV18; CDR3: CASSRRDRFYNEQFF
J: TRBJ2-5; V: TRBV4-1; CDR3: CASSQSLQDLGQSKGTQYF
J: TRBJ2-3; V: TRBV9; CDR3: CASSVAPSGGASTDTQYF
J: TRBJ2-4; V: TRBV19; CDR3: CASSIPGSAKNIQYF
J: TRBJ1-2; V: TRBV7-2; CDR3: CASSSLANYGYTF
J: TRBJ2-3; V: TRBV6-1; CDR3: CASSAMPRLAGADTQYF
J: TRBJ2-6; V: TRBV5-1; CDR3: CASSSWSPESGANVLTF
J: TRBJ2-1; V: TRBV4-3; CDR3: CASRNETDYYNEQFF
J: TRBJ1-6; V: TRBV5-5; CDR3: CASSLQGAQNSPLHF
J: TRBJ1-2; V: TRBV9; CDR3: CASSVGRKVKGGYGYTF
J: TRBJ1-1; V: TRBV7-9; CDR3: CASSLEAGGAFF
J: TRBJ1-1; V: TRBV7-9; CDR3: CASSLVGGANTEAFF
J: TRBJ1-6; V: TRBV2; CDR3: CASSPGMAGTGTGSPLHF
J: TRBJ1-1; V: TRBV18; CDR3: CASSPPIGQGAPGNEAFF
J: TRBJ2-1; V: TRBV9; CDR3: CASSVGFFGTSGSRGEQFF
J: TRBJ2-4; V: TRBV10-2; CDR3: CASSARAPNIQYF
J: TRBJ2-1; V: TRBV7-2; CDR3: CASRRIVHPANEQFF
J: TRBJ2-7; V: TRBV11-2; CDR3: CASRRAPTAYEQYF
J: TRBJ1-2; V: TRBV7-9; CDR3: CASSLAVSTNYGYTF
J: TRBJ2-1; V: TRBV19; CDR3: CASSLNRDSYNEQFF
J: TRBJ2-2; V: TRBV25-1; CDR3: CASSDSAGHNTGELFF
J: TRBJ1-3; V: TRBV4-2; CDR3: CASSQAGARLGNTIYF
J: TRBJ2-3; V: TRBV15; CDR3: CATSRGIAPDTQYF
J: TRBJ1-2; V: TRBV19; CDR3: CASSSLTGAYGYTF
J: TRBJ2-3; V: TRBV29-1; CDR3: CSVAQPLTDTQYF
J: TRBJ1-3; V: TRBV5-4; CDR3: CASSQDRGDTIYF
J: TRBJ1-1; V: TRBV21-1; CDR3: CASSSRTGRDTEAFF
J: TRBJ2-5; V: TRBV5-1; CDR3: CASSLEGLAGVETQYF
J: TRBJ2-1; V: TRBV7-2; CDR3: CASSVMREYNEQFF
J: TRBJ1-6; V: TRBV4-1; CDR3: CASSQLLGDSPLHF
J: TRBJ1-1; V: TRBV4-2; CDR3: CASSFSTGGTEAFF
J: TRBJ2-7; V: TRBV2; CDR3: CASSGEASYEQYF
J: TRBJ2-3; V: TRBV19; CDR3: CASSRTPEDTQYF
J: TRBJ1-4; V: TRBV7-6; CDR3: CASSLTGYNEKLFF
J: TRBJ2-2; V: TRBV5-1; CDR3: CASSMRGRGTGELFF
J: TRBJ1-2; V: TRBV7-9; CDR3: CASSSTGGFNHGYTF